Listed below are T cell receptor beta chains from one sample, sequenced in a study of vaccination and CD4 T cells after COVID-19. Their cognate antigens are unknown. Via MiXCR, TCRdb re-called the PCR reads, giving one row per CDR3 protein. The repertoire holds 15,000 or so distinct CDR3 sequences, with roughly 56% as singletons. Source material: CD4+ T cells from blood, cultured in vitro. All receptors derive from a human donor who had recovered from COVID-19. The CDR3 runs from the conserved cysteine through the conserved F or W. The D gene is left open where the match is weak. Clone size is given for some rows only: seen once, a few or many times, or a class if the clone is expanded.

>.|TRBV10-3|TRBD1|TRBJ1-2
CAISRDSELAYTF
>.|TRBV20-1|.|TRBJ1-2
CSARDPRWQANYGYTF
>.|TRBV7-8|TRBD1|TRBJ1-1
CASSLGRGRSTEAFF
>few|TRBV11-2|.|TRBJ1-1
CASSVNRDFSEAFF
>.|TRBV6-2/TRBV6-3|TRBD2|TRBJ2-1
CASSYLLAGGPGEQFF
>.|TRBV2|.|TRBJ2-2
CASSPRGRRADTGELFF
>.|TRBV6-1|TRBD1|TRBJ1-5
CASIRQGAYQPQHF
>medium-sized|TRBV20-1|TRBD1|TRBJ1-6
CSASDRGLSNSPLHF
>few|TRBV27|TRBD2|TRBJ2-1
CASSRPQRGENEQFF
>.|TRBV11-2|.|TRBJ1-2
CASSFRVQGSFGYTF
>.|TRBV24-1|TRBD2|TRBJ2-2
CATSDQLAGGRTGELFF
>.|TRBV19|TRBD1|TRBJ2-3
CATWTTGGSGDTQYF
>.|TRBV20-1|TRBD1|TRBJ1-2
CSARRQGQSGYTF
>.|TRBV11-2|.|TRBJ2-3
CASSLDRHADTQYF
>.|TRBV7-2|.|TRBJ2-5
CASSLVVSQETQYF
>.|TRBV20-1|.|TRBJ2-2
CSATRDGNTGELFF
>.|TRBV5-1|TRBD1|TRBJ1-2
CASSLRGQVYGYTF
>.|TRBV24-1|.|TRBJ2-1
CATSATRVAYNEQFF